The rows below give T cell receptor beta chains drawn from one sample of a study of T-cell reconstitution after alpha-beta-depleted transplantation in children. TCRdb processed the PCR reads anew with MiXCR; each CDR3 protein has one entry. In the table there are just under 550,000 distinct CDR3 sequences, about 16% of which are singletons. The sequences come from PBMCs from the stem cell graft donor, collected from the stem cell graft. These receptors all come from a human donor who donated a stem cell graft to a child with acute lymphoblastic leukemia. Each CDR3 is given with its conserved first and last residue. D genes are given only for firm matches. Some rows mark clone size as missing; the rest say once, few, many or name a class of expanded clone.

cdr3_nt: TGTGCCAGCTCACCAACAGGGGGCTCCTACAATGAGCAGTTCTTC
cdr3_aa: CASSPTGGSYNEQFF
cdr3_length: 15
j_call: TRBJ2-1
v_call: TRBV18
d_call: TRBD1
clone_size: many

cdr3_nt: TGTGCCAGCAGCCAAGGACATGCGGGTCAGGAAGGAGAGACCCAGTACTTC
cdr3_aa: CASSQGHAGQEGETQYF
cdr3_length: 17
j_call: TRBJ2-5
v_call: TRBV4-2
d_call: -
clone_size: -

cdr3_nt: TGTGCCAGCAGTTACTCGATGGGCAGCTACGAGCAGTACTTC
cdr3_aa: CASSYSMGSYEQYF
cdr3_length: 14
j_call: TRBJ2-7
v_call: TRBV6-5
d_call: -
clone_size: few

cdr3_nt: TGTGCCAGCAGTTTCTGGGGGGTGATAAGCAATCAGCCCCAGCATTTT
cdr3_aa: CASSFWGVISNQPQHF
cdr3_length: 16
j_call: TRBJ1-5
v_call: TRBV12-3/TRBV12-4
d_call: -
clone_size: -

cdr3_nt: TGTGCCAGCAGCTCCCCCGGGACAGGGACCAGGGATACGCAGTATTTT
cdr3_aa: CASSSPGTGTRDTQYF
cdr3_length: 16
j_call: TRBJ2-3
v_call: TRBV6-1
d_call: TRBD1
clone_size: few

cdr3_nt: TGTGCCAGCTCACCTCTAGCGTACGGTGGCGGGGAGCTGTTTTTT
cdr3_aa: CASSPLAYGGGELFF
cdr3_length: 15
j_call: TRBJ2-2
v_call: TRBV18
d_call: -
clone_size: -

cdr3_nt: TGTGCCAGCAGCCAGGGGACAGGGACGATCGGGGAGCTGTTTTTT
cdr3_aa: CASSQGTGTIGELFF
cdr3_length: 15
j_call: TRBJ2-2
v_call: TRBV7-6
d_call: TRBD1
clone_size: -

cdr3_nt: TGTGCCAGTAGTCCTTTAGCGGGAGCAGTAAATGAGCAGTTCTTC
cdr3_aa: CASSPLAGAVNEQFF
cdr3_length: 15
j_call: TRBJ2-1
v_call: TRBV19
d_call: TRBD2
clone_size: -

cdr3_nt: TGCAGCGTTGAAACCAGATACTACGAGCAGTACTTC
cdr3_aa: CSVETRYYEQYF
cdr3_length: 12
j_call: TRBJ2-7
v_call: TRBV29-1
d_call: -
clone_size: -

cdr3_nt: TGCGCCAGCAGTCAGGGGGGCGGCAGACACAATGAGCAGTTCTTC
cdr3_aa: CASSQGGGRHNEQFF
cdr3_length: 15
j_call: TRBJ2-1
v_call: TRBV5-1
d_call: -
clone_size: -

cdr3_nt: TGCAGTGCTCGAGGTAGCGGGAGAGTTAATGAGCAGTTCTTC
cdr3_aa: CSARGSGRVNEQFF
cdr3_length: 14
j_call: TRBJ2-1
v_call: TRBV20-1
d_call: TRBD2
clone_size: many

cdr3_nt: TGTGCCAGCAGCCCCTCGGCGGGAGCGTCCTACAATGAGCAGTTCTTC
cdr3_aa: CASSPSAGASYNEQFF
cdr3_length: 16
j_call: TRBJ2-1
v_call: TRBV7-9
d_call: TRBD2
clone_size: few

cdr3_nt: TGCAGTGCTAGTCGAGGGACTAGCGGACTCGCTGGCATGAATGAGCAGTTCTTC
cdr3_aa: CSASRGTSGLAGMNEQFF
cdr3_length: 18
j_call: TRBJ2-1
v_call: TRBV20-1
d_call: TRBD2
clone_size: -

cdr3_nt: TGTGCCAGCAGAGAGGCGGGAGGCGCGAACACCGGGGAGCTGTTTTTT
cdr3_aa: CASREAGGANTGELFF
cdr3_length: 16
j_call: TRBJ2-2
v_call: TRBV12-3/TRBV12-4
d_call: TRBD2
clone_size: many

cdr3_nt: TGCGCCAGCAGCCCTTGGACTAGCCCCACCTACAATGAGCAGTTCTTC
cdr3_aa: CASSPWTSPTYNEQFF
cdr3_length: 16
j_call: TRBJ2-1
v_call: TRBV5-1
d_call: TRBD2
clone_size: few

cdr3_nt: TGCGCCAGCAGCTTGAACAACAGGCCCGGTATGAACACTGAAGCTTTCTTT
cdr3_aa: CASSLNNRPGMNTEAFF
cdr3_length: 17
j_call: TRBJ1-1
v_call: TRBV5-1
d_call: -
clone_size: -

cdr3_nt: TGTGCCAGCAGCTCTTACGACAAGGCCAACAATCAGCCCCAGCATTTT
cdr3_aa: CASSSYDKANNQPQHF
cdr3_length: 16
j_call: TRBJ1-5
v_call: TRBV7-9
d_call: -
clone_size: -

cdr3_nt: TGTGCCAGCAGCCCAATTGGACGGTCCACAGATACGCAGTATTTT
cdr3_aa: CASSPIGRSTDTQYF
cdr3_length: 15
j_call: TRBJ2-3
v_call: TRBV5-5
d_call: -
clone_size: many

cdr3_nt: TGTGCCAGCAGTTACTCGAGGGGGCCAGGCGGCGAAAAACTGTTTTTT
cdr3_aa: CASSYSRGPGGEKLFF
cdr3_length: 16
j_call: TRBJ1-4
v_call: TRBV6-5
d_call: TRBD1
clone_size: -

cdr3_nt: TGCGCCAGCAGCCGCACGCGGGACGGGGAGAGGGGTGGCTATGGCTACACCTTC
cdr3_aa: CASSRTRDGERGGYGYTF
cdr3_length: 18
j_call: TRBJ1-2
v_call: TRBV4-1
d_call: -
clone_size: -

cdr3_nt: TGTGCCAGCTCACCCCCAGCAGGGGCCTACGAGCAGTACTTC
cdr3_aa: CASSPPAGAYEQYF
cdr3_length: 14
j_call: TRBJ2-7
v_call: TRBV18
d_call: -
clone_size: few

cdr3_nt: TGTGCCAGCTCACCAATAACAGGGGGCAAAAACATTCAGTACTTC
cdr3_aa: CASSPITGGKNIQYF
cdr3_length: 15
j_call: TRBJ2-4
v_call: TRBV18
d_call: TRBD1
clone_size: few

cdr3_nt: TGTGCCAGCAGCGAGATACTGGTGAACACCTTC
cdr3_aa: CASSEILVNTF
cdr3_length: 11
j_call: TRBJ1-2
v_call: TRBV7-9
d_call: -
clone_size: -

cdr3_nt: TGCGCCAGCAGCTTGGCTCTAGGGGACGAGCAGTACTTC
cdr3_aa: CASSLALGDEQYF
cdr3_length: 13
j_call: TRBJ2-7
v_call: TRBV5-1
d_call: -
clone_size: many

cdr3_nt: TGTGCCAGCACCCAGGTAGGCAGCCGTACCTACGAGCAGTACTTC
cdr3_aa: CASTQVGSRTYEQYF
cdr3_length: 15
j_call: TRBJ2-7
v_call: TRBV27
d_call: -
clone_size: -

cdr3_nt: TGTGCCAGCAGCCAAGCACAGGGGGCGAACTACGAGCAGTACTTC
cdr3_aa: CASSQAQGANYEQYF
cdr3_length: 15
j_call: TRBJ2-7
v_call: TRBV14
d_call: TRBD1
clone_size: few

cdr3_nt: TGTGCCAGCAGGGCCGGACAGGGGCCCGGTCTCTCCTACGAGCAGTACTTC
cdr3_aa: CASRAGQGPGLSYEQYF
cdr3_length: 17
j_call: TRBJ2-7
v_call: TRBV12-3/TRBV12-4
d_call: TRBD1
clone_size: -

cdr3_nt: TGCGCCAGCAGCTACCTGTCGGGACTAGCGGGAGGTCCCTCCACCGGGGAGCTGTTTTTT
cdr3_aa: CASSYLSGLAGGPSTGELFF
cdr3_length: 20
j_call: TRBJ2-2
v_call: TRBV5-1
d_call: TRBD2
clone_size: -

cdr3_nt: TGTGCCACCAGTGATTTGGGACTAGCGGGAGTCACCGGGGAGCTGTTTTTT
cdr3_aa: CATSDLGLAGVTGELFF
cdr3_length: 17
j_call: TRBJ2-2
v_call: TRBV24-1
d_call: TRBD2
clone_size: -

cdr3_nt: TGCGCCAGCAGCTTGTGGGGACAGGGTTTCAATACGCAGTATTTT
cdr3_aa: CASSLWGQGFNTQYF
cdr3_length: 15
j_call: TRBJ2-3
v_call: TRBV5-1
d_call: TRBD1
clone_size: few

cdr3_nt: TGTGCCAGCAGCGTAGCCGATAGCAGCTACGAGCAGTACTTC
cdr3_aa: CASSVADSSYEQYF
cdr3_length: 14
j_call: TRBJ2-7
v_call: TRBV9
d_call: -
clone_size: many

cdr3_nt: TGTGCCAGCAGCTTAGAAAGAGGTCTAACCTACAATGAGCAGTTCTTC
cdr3_aa: CASSLERGLTYNEQFF
cdr3_length: 16
j_call: TRBJ2-1
v_call: TRBV11-2
d_call: -
clone_size: -

cdr3_nt: TGCGCCAGCAGCTTGGGGACAGGGGATGGTCAGCCCCAGCATTTT
cdr3_aa: CASSLGTGDGQPQHF
cdr3_length: 15
j_call: TRBJ1-5
v_call: TRBV5-1
d_call: TRBD1
clone_size: few

cdr3_nt: TGCAGCGATGATGGCTACACCTTC
cdr3_aa: CSDDGYTF
cdr3_length: 8
j_call: TRBJ1-2
v_call: TRBV29-1
d_call: -
clone_size: few

cdr3_nt: TGTGCCAGCAGCCATCAAGTGAACTATGGCTACACCTTC
cdr3_aa: CASSHQVNYGYTF
cdr3_length: 13
j_call: TRBJ1-2
v_call: TRBV3-1
d_call: -
clone_size: -

cdr3_nt: TGTGCCAGCAGCCCCGGGGGGGGCTCAATTTATAGCAATCAGCCCCAGCATTTT
cdr3_aa: CASSPGGGSIYSNQPQHF
cdr3_length: 18
j_call: TRBJ1-5
v_call: TRBV7-6
d_call: -
clone_size: -

cdr3_nt: TGTGCCAGCAGTTTATCCCCCAGGCTCGGTGAAAAACTGTTTTTT
cdr3_aa: CASSLSPRLGEKLFF
cdr3_length: 15
j_call: TRBJ1-4
v_call: TRBV27
d_call: -
clone_size: -

cdr3_nt: TGTGCCTGCAGCCACCCGGAGGTCGAAGGCCGTTGGGGAGATACGCAGTATTTT
cdr3_aa: CACSHPEVEGRWGDTQYF
cdr3_length: 18
j_call: TRBJ2-3
v_call: TRBV3-1
d_call: -
clone_size: -

cdr3_nt: TGTGCCAGCAGTTCAACAGGGCGGACGGGTCCCGGGGAGCTGTTTTTT
cdr3_aa: CASSSTGRTGPGELFF
cdr3_length: 16
j_call: TRBJ2-2
v_call: TRBV27
d_call: -
clone_size: few

cdr3_nt: TGTGCCAGCAGCACCACCGGGACTAGCGGAATCAATGAGCAGTTCTTC
cdr3_aa: CASSTTGTSGINEQFF
cdr3_length: 16
j_call: TRBJ2-1
v_call: TRBV7-9
d_call: TRBD2
clone_size: few

cdr3_nt: TGTGCCAGTCGCCAGGGGCCTAGGGGCAATCAGCCCCAGCATTTT
cdr3_aa: CASRQGPRGNQPQHF
cdr3_length: 15
j_call: TRBJ1-5
v_call: TRBV19
d_call: -
clone_size: -

cdr3_nt: TGTGCCAGCAGCCGTGGCGACAGGGCCTACTATGGCTACACCTTC
cdr3_aa: CASSRGDRAYYGYTF
cdr3_length: 15
j_call: TRBJ1-2
v_call: TRBV5-6
d_call: TRBD1
clone_size: -

cdr3_nt: TGCGCCAGCAGCCAACCCTCTAGCCGCCAAGAGACCCAGTACTTC
cdr3_aa: CASSQPSSRQETQYF
cdr3_length: 15
j_call: TRBJ2-5
v_call: TRBV4-1
d_call: -
clone_size: few

cdr3_nt: TGTGCCAGCAAAGGAATTCAGTCTTCGAACACTGAAGCTTTCTTT
cdr3_aa: CASKGIQSSNTEAFF
cdr3_length: 15
j_call: TRBJ1-1
v_call: TRBV6-1
d_call: -
clone_size: -

cdr3_nt: TGCAGCGTTGAAGCGGGACATACCACAGATACGCAGTATTTT
cdr3_aa: CSVEAGHTTDTQYF
cdr3_length: 14
j_call: TRBJ2-3
v_call: TRBV29-1
d_call: -
clone_size: few

cdr3_nt: TGTGCCAGCAGCAAAGCCCTCGCCGGGACTAGATGGGGCCAAGAGACCCAGTACTTC
cdr3_aa: CASSKALAGTRWGQETQYF
cdr3_length: 19
j_call: TRBJ2-5
v_call: TRBV21-1
d_call: -
clone_size: few

cdr3_nt: TGTGCCAGCAGCTTGTGGCACGGAAACACCATATATTTT
cdr3_aa: CASSLWHGNTIYF
cdr3_length: 13
j_call: TRBJ1-3
v_call: TRBV7-2
d_call: -
clone_size: many

cdr3_nt: TGTGCCAGCAGCCCCAAATGGGCGGGATCGTTCTACGAGCAGTACTTC
cdr3_aa: CASSPKWAGSFYEQYF
cdr3_length: 16
j_call: TRBJ2-7
v_call: TRBV11-2
d_call: -
clone_size: few

cdr3_nt: TGTGCCAGCAGGAACCCAAGGGGGCAGGAGACCCAGTACTTC
cdr3_aa: CASRNPRGQETQYF
cdr3_length: 14
j_call: TRBJ2-5
v_call: TRBV7-9
d_call: TRBD1
clone_size: few

cdr3_nt: TGCAGCGTTGACTCCGGAGGGACCCAGTACTTC
cdr3_aa: CSVDSGGTQYF
cdr3_length: 11
j_call: TRBJ2-5
v_call: TRBV29-1
d_call: -
clone_size: few

cdr3_nt: TGTGCCTTCAGTTTAATGGGCTATGGCTACACCTTC
cdr3_aa: CAFSLMGYGYTF
cdr3_length: 12
j_call: TRBJ1-2
v_call: TRBV3-1
d_call: -
clone_size: -

cdr3_nt: TGCAGCGTTGGACCTAACAGGGTTTCGAGCGAGCAGTACTTC
cdr3_aa: CSVGPNRVSSEQYF
cdr3_length: 14
j_call: TRBJ2-7
v_call: TRBV29-1
d_call: -
clone_size: -

cdr3_nt: TGTGCCAGCAGCCCTGGGACAAGACGAGCCTACAATGAGCAGTTCTTC
cdr3_aa: CASSPGTRRAYNEQFF
cdr3_length: 16
j_call: TRBJ2-1
v_call: TRBV4-2
d_call: -
clone_size: -